One T cell receptor (beta chain) is described in this entry. TCRdb's table, derived via immunoSEQ multiplex PCR, lists solely in-frame clones and lacks some. The table lists approximately 70,000 clones, roughly 92% of them singletons. Following transplant, bone marrow was collected either from the posterior iliac crest or from another site chosen by the physician. This specimen comes from a study of graft-versus-host responses after intestinal transplantation. The length of the CDR3 is 14 residues. The ends were cut back, 3 bases at V and 6 bases at J, with 12 bases in the middle. In germline, CDR1 is MNHEY, CDR2 SMNVEV (reference sequence).

V is TRBV27 and J is TRBJ2-1; D may be TRBD1 (7 bases). Sequenced material: bone marrow, taken around 720 days after intestinal transplantation. The receptor's source is a human patient who received an intestinal transplant, so some T cells may come from the graft donor. The CDR3, as DNA: TGTGCCAGCAGTTTCCCAGGGGGGAGCAATGAGCAGTTCTTC. The encoded protein is CASSFPGGSNEQFF.